This T cell receptor beta chain derives from a study of identical twins listed by TCRdb under 2016. General notes on the study: To test whether fetal clonotypes persist, this study deep-sequenced TCR alpha and beta repertoires from monozygotic twins, from unrelated adults of various ages, and from cord blood. To rule out contamination, replicate twin experiments were performed at different times with different library preparation protocols.

Every donor in the study was a healthy Caucasian. Three pairs of female monozygotic twins, all aged 18 to 29 years, made up the twin cohort. Positive isolation kits from Invitrogen were used to isolate CD4+ and CD8+ T cell populations. In the case of this clonotype: Its antigen remains undetermined. The sample holds no much larger clone one base away, and base qualities are not on file.

The CDR3 sequence holds 15 residues, the cysteine and phenylalanine included. CDR3 DNA only is kept here, 45 bases in frame from base 1. The germline V gene encodes CDR1 KGHSH and CDR2 LQKENI. The V and J ends are trimmed by 3 bases and 0 bases, leaving 11 bases between them. The library was prepared using 5' RACE. The sequencing machine was an Illumina HiSeq 2000. Template switching introduced a universal primer binding site; the final cDNA contained a unique molecular identifier, enabling accurate counting of TCR cDNA molecules. First-strand cDNA for TCR alpha and beta chains was synthesized from specific primers in the conserved constant-segment region. To control for contamination, each cDNA library was double barcoded with a SMART-Mk sample barcode plus Illumina barcodes. TruSeq adapter sequences along with Illumina sample barcodes were introduced in two successive PCR steps. The Illumina HiSeq platform was used with custom primers to sequence TCR alpha and beta cDNA libraries. The original methods were these. MiGEC processed the raw reads to extract unique molecular identifiers, while MiXCR was used to determine the CDR3 positions. For each individual, recombination models were inferred using an EM algorithm with the repgenHMM and IGoR tools. The tcR package in R was used for shared clonotype analysis, with sharing normalized by the product of cloneset sizes. To study raw recombination without the effects of thymic and clonal selection, out-of-frame nonproductive sequences were analyzed. TCRdb handled the public reads itself, with Q25 trimming in fastp and clone calling in MiXCR, and kept productive beta chains. Rows are combined by CDR3 protein, so each entry shows the most common genes and DNA. These V and J calls rely on TCRdb rather than the paper's analysis. The sample has 500,000 or so distinct CDR3 sequences on record, approximately 14% of them singletons. Approximately 0.98% of the sample comes from the top ten.

The investigation overall reported the following: Out-of-frame TCR alpha sharing in monozygotic twins was systematically underestimated by recombination models, whereas sharing between unrelated individuals was in agreement with the recombination models. Conclusions relied on cross-sectional statistical analysis, since the same donors could not be followed over many years. The excess sharing between twins in beta out-of-frame sequences was weaker because fewer shared sequences reduced the signal-to-noise ratio. Out-of-frame TCR alpha sequences shared between twins showed an excess of low generation-probability sequences compared with coincidental sharing between unrelated individuals. Fewer insertions were carried by abundant cord blood beta clonotypes, a similar but weaker trend appeared in young adult naive repertoires, and no such trend appeared in memory repertoires. Invariant T cells such as MAIT and iNKT could partly confound zero-insertion analyses, although diverse VJ usage argued against such confounding for most clonotypes.

This sample was shared with a second study, whose subject was yellow fever vaccine responses in identical twins. The second study, in turn, reports: The authors reported that the T cell response to vaccination in identical twins appeared partly convergent and partly personalized. The study precisely tracked vaccine-responding T cell clones in identical twins.

Sequenced: CD4+ T cells sorted from blood. The V gene is TRBV18 and the J gene is TRBJ1-1, with the D segment identity uncertain. This TCR came from a woman between 18 and 29 years old in good health. The DNA sequence is TGTGCCAGCTCACCCACCCTGACATTGAACACTGAAGCTTTCTTT. Its product reads: CASSPTLTLNTEAFF.